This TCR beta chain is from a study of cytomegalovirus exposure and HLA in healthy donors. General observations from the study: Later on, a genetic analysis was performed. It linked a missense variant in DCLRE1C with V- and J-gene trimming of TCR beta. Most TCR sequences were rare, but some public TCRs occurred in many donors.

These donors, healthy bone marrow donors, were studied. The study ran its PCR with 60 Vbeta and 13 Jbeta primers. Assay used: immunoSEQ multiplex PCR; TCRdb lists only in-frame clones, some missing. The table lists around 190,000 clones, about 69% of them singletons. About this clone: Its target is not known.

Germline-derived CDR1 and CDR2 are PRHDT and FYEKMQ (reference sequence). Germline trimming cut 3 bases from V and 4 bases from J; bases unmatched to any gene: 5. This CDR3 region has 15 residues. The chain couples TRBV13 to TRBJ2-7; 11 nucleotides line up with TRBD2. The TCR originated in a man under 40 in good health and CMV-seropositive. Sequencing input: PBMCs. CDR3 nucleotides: TGTGCCAGCAGCTTTAGCGGGGGGGCCGGTTACGAGCAGTACTTC. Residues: CASSFSGGAGYEQYF.